This T cell receptor beta chain was recovered during a study of T cells in localized non-small cell lung cancer. CDR3 length equals 15 residues. Per germline, CDR1 LNHDA and CDR2 SQIVND (reference sequence). With V trimmed by 2 bases and J by 4 bases, 5 bases remained unmatched. Here immunoSEQ multiplex PCR was the method, and the copy in TCRdb shows in-frame clones only, minus some. The table records about 34,000 clones, about nine tenths of them present only once. With respect to this clone: Its target is unknown.

Study-level points and caveats: Out of the top 100 tumor clones, a median approximately 61 were seen in adjacent lung. Sequencing covered just one tumor region, so heterogeneity cannot be ruled out. Uninvolved adjacent lung had the highest recorded T cell clonality, with tumor below it.

Sequenced here: peripheral blood, sampled before any cancer treatment. The clonotype originates from a woman aged 35-75 years with stage I lung adenocarcinoma. The rearrangement links TRBV19 to TRBJ2-7, with 10 bases matching TRBD1. The CDR3 DNA is TGTGCCAGTAGTATAATCGGGGGACAGGGGTACGAGCAGTACTTC. Translation gives CASSIIGGQGYEQYF.